Shown below are 31 T cell receptor beta chains from a single sample sequenced in a study of CD8+CD57+ T cells in acquired aplastic anemia. Sequencing was done on patients that had shown CD8+CD57+ cell expansion by flow cytometry. The use of genomic DNA as template underpinned the TCR beta VDJ and CDR3 profiling. TCRdb used MiXCR to reprocess the reads, holding one entry per CDR3 protein. Of around 500,000 distinct CDR3 sequences detected, around 33% appear once; the ten largest clones hold around 0.82%. The sample comprised sorted CD4+, CD8+, or CD8+CD57+ T cells (not recorded which) from PBMCs. These receptors were collected from a human donor with aplastic anemia.

The chain combines TRBV20-1 with TRBJ1-1; D unresolved. The germline V gene has CDR1 DFQATT and CDR2 SNEGSKA (reference sequence). The CDR3 length is 16 residues. V shed 0 bases and J shed 4 bases, with 18 bases lying between them. CDR3 DNA: TGCAGTGCTAGAGACCTTGTTGTCGGGGTGGGCACTGAAGCTTTCTTT. The encoded protein is CSARDLVVGVGTEAFF.

V usage is TRBV29-1 and J usage is TRBJ2-7; no clear D. Germline lookup yields CDR1 SQVTM and CDR2 ANQGSEA. The CDR3 contains 14 residues. V lost 5 bases to trimming and J lost 0 bases, with 14 bases between them. Here the CDR3 reads CSVLIGRLSYEQYF. For the CDR3, the DNA is TGCAGCGTTCTTATAGGCAGACTCTCCTACGAGCAGTACTTC.

This rearrangement joins TRBV6-1 to TRBJ1-1; the match to TRBD1 covers 7 bases. The V gene end was trimmed by 5 bases and the J gene end by 0 bases; junction bases not matched to a gene: 6. Per germline, CDR1 MNHNS and CDR2 SASEGT. The CDR3 runs 15 residues. In DNA form, the CDR3 reads TGTGCCAGCAGTCCGAGACAGGGCATGAACACTGAAGCTTTCTTT. Translating it yields CASSPRQGMNTEAFF.

This clonotype was detected many times. The rearrangement uses TRBV24-1 and TRBJ1-2; D gene ambiguous. Germline loops: CDR1 KGHDR, CDR2 SFDVKD. CDR3 size: 17 residues. Trimming left V 1 base short and J 4 bases short, with 18 bases between. This chain's CDR3 is CATSDFKRQEDSYGYTF. DNA of the CDR3: TGTGCCACCAGTGATTTTAAAAGGCAGGAGGACTCCTATGGCTACACCTTC.

The genes are TRBV25-1 and TRBJ1-1, with D possibly TRBD1 on 6 matching bases. V was clipped by 6 bases and J by 4 bases, with 12 bases between them. The germline V gene has CDR1 MGHDK and CDR2 SYGVNS. There are 13 residues in the CDR3. CDR3 amino acids: CASSPGDGTEAFF. The CDR3 nucleotides read TGTGCCAGCAGCCCAGGGGACGGCACTGAAGCTTTCTTT.

This clonotype was counted many times. The genes are TRBV6-4 and TRBJ1-2; D is ambiguous. V lost 0 bases, J lost 2 bases, and 7 bases lay in between. This CDR3 has 14 amino acids. Germline CDR1 and CDR2: MRHNA and SNTAGT. Here the CDR3 reads CASSDSLGNYGYTF. CDR3 bases: TGTGCCAGCAGTGACTCGTTGGGGAACTATGGCTACACCTTC.

The genes are TRBV11-2 and TRBJ2-1; D is tentatively TRBD1 or TRBD2 (7 bases each). V shed 5 bases and J shed 8 bases, with 25 bases lying between them. The germline gives CDR1 SGHAT, CDR2 FQNNGV. The CDR3 is 17 amino acids. The DNA of the CDR3 is TGTGCCAGCAGCCCAGTAGGGGGCTGGGGAGGGGGGGATGAGCAGTTCTTC. This sequence encodes CASSPVGGWGGGDEQFF. Filled out from reference TRBV11-2 and TRBJ2-1, the complete variable domain reads EAGVAQSPRYKIIEKRQSVAFWCNPISGHATLYWYQQILGQGPKLLIQFQNNGVVDDSQLPKDRFSAERLKGVDSTLKIQPAKLEDSAVYLCASSPVGGWGGGDEQFFGPGTRLTVL.

The chain uses TRBV3-1 and TRBJ1-3, with TRBD1 matching over 7 bases. The CDR3 runs to 17 residues. From germline, CDR1 is LGHDT and CDR2 YNNKEL (reference sequence). V lost 2 bases to trimming and J lost 0 bases; unmatched junction nucleotides: 7. In DNA form, the CDR3 reads TGTGCCAGCAGCCAACCCCGGGACAGTTACTCTGGAAACACCATATATTTT. Its translation: CASSQPRDSYSGNTIYF.

J is TRBJ1-3 and V is TRBV11-2; no definite D call. This CDR3 region has 14 residues. Per the germline V gene, CDR1 is SGHAT and CDR2 is FQNNGV. Trimming removed 3 bases at V and 2 bases at J, with 8 bases between. The CDR3 reads CASSFMGTGNTIYF. The CDR3 nucleotides are TGTGCCAGCAGCTTTATGGGGACTGGAAACACCATATATTTT. The full variable domain, its missing parts supplied by reference TRBV11-2 and TRBJ1-3, is EAGVAQSPRYKIIEKRQSVAFWCNPISGHATLYWYQQILGQGPKLLIQFQNNGVVDDSQLPKDRFSAERLKGVDSTLKIQPAKLEDSAVYLCASSFMGTGNTIYFGEGSWLTVV.

This clonotype was seen ten or more times. CDR3 loop: CSVAATGANEKLFF. CDR3 coding DNA: TGCAGCGTTGCCGCCACAGGGGCTAATGAAAAACTGTTTTTT. The chain carries TRBV29-1 and TRBJ1-4; TRBD1 matches at 7 bases. CDR1 is SQVTM, CDR2 ANQGSEA, per germline. V shed 4 bases and J 3 bases; nucleotides not matched to a gene: 5. CDR3 size: 14 residues. Variable domain in full (rest from reference TRBV29-1 and TRBJ1-4): SAVISQKPSRDICQRGTSLTIQCQVDSQVTMMFWYRQQPGQSLTLIATANQGSEATYESGFVIDKFPISRPNLTFSTLTVSNMSPEDSSIYLCSVAATGANEKLFFGSGTQLSVL.

This clonotype was counted at least ten times. The chain combines TRBV10-3 with TRBJ1-2, with D possibly matching TRBD1 (5 bases). The V gene's germline CDR1 is ENHRY and CDR2 SYGVKD. Deletions cut 1 base from V and 1 base from J, with 22 bases between. The CDR3 runs to 19 residues. This chain's CDR3 is CAISELKPGPRTLNYGYTF. As DNA, the CDR3 is TGTGCCATCAGTGAGTTAAAACCGGGACCGCGAACACTTAACTATGGCTACACCTTC.

By sample fraction, this clonotype is medium-sized (0.01 to 0.1%). The CDR3 DNA is TGTGCCGCACGCCGAAGGGGCAATGAGTTCGATGGCTACACCTTC. This encodes CAARRRGNEFDGYTF. The rearrangement joins TRBV10-3 to TRBJ1-2; weak D call: TRBD1 (5 bases). V was shortened by 11 bases and J by 6 bases, with 25 bases between the two germline ends. The CDR3 has 15 amino acids. CDR1 is ENHRY and CDR2 is SYGVKD in the germline V gene.

This clonotype was seen a few times. The V call is TRBV30, the J call TRBJ1-2; no reliable D call. V dropped 5 bases and J dropped 2 bases, with 18 bases sitting between them. CDR1 GTSNPN and CDR2 SVGIG come from the germline V gene (reference sequence). CDR3 length: 15 residues. The CDR3: CAWFLYRPINYGYTF. CDR3 sequence (DNA): TGTGCCTGGTTCCTGTACAGACCCATCAACTATGGCTACACCTTC.

In its sample, this clonotype was seen many times. The chain links TRBV24-1 to TRBJ2-1; D uncertain. The CDR3 covers 14 residues. The germline V and J ends were trimmed by 6 bases and 8 bases, with 16 bases remaining between them. Germline assignment: CDR1 KGHDR and CDR2 SFDVKD. The CDR3 sequence: CATSNPGNMDEQFF. The CDR3 DNA sequence: TGTGCCACCAGTAATCCCGGTAATATGGATGAGCAGTTCTTC.

The rearrangement joins TRBV6-1 to TRBJ2-7; 14 nucleotides agree with TRBD2. J lost 0 bases, V lost 6 bases, and 10 bases had no gene match. This CDR3 has 18 residues. Germline CDR1 is MNHNS and CDR2 is SASEGT. The CDR3 protein is CASSTRTSGGISSYEQYF. DNA for the CDR3: TGTGCCAGCAGCACGCGGACTAGCGGGGGGATCAGCTCCTACGAGCAGTACTTC.

This clonotype appeared a few times. The genes are TRBV4-2 and TRBJ1-4; TRBD1 might be the D (6 bases). The CDR3 has 16 amino acids. Looked up from germline, CDR1 is LGHNA and CDR2 is YNFKEQ. The V and J ends lost 0 bases and 8 bases respectively, with 16 bases between them. The CDR3: CASSQDLGAGWEKLFF. As DNA, the CDR3 is TGTGCCAGCAGCCAAGATCTGGGGGCAGGATGGGAAAAACTGTTTTTT.

A few counts support this clonotype. The V and J genes are TRBV5-1 and TRBJ1-3; D gene uncertain. The V end lost 1 base, the J end lost 2 bases, and 13 bases lay between the germline ends. This CDR3 is built from 16 residues. CDR1 is SGHRS and CDR2 is YFSETQ in the germline V gene. DNA of the CDR3: TGCGCCAGCAGCTTGATATCTCCGGGCGCTGGAAACACCATATATTTT. As protein: CASSLISPGAGNTIYF. The variable domain in full, with the rest retrieved from reference TRBV5-1 and TRBJ1-3, is KAGVTQTPRYLIKTRGQQVTLSCSPISGHRSVSWYQQTPGQGLQFLFEYFSETQRNKGNFPGRFSGRQFSNSRSEMNVSTLELGDSALYLCASSLISPGAGNTIYFGEGSWLTVV.

The rearrangement joins TRBV6-4 to TRBJ1-2, with D hard to call. CDR3 length: 15 amino acids. Trimming took off 6 bases at V and 6 bases at J, with 20 bases between the two ends. Per germline, CDR1 MRHNA and CDR2 SNTAGT. CDR3 nucleotides: TGTGCCAGCAGGAAACTCCTCCGGGATCGGGATGGCTACACCTTC. It yields the protein CASRKLLRDRDGYTF.

V and J are TRBV9 and TRBJ2-1; D remains ambiguous. Between the trimmed V and J ends, which lost 3 bases and 9 bases, there was a span of 7 bases. This CDR3 has 11 residues. The germline gives CDR1 SGDLS, CDR2 YYNGEE. CDR3 region: CASSGKGEQFF. The CDR3 DNA is TGTGCCAGCAGCGGAAAGGGTGAGCAGTTCTTC.

V is TRBV19 and J is TRBJ1-5, with no clear D. V lost 5 bases, J lost 11 bases, and 4 bases lay in between. The CDR3 consists of 9 residues. Germline CDR1 LNHDA, CDR2 SQIVND (reference sequence). In DNA, the CDR3 is TGTGCCAGTAGTGGTACCCAGCATTTT. As protein: CASSGTQHF.

CDR3 loop: CASSHDFGKTVNYGYTF. The CDR3 DNA sequence: TGTGCCAGCAGCCACGATTTCGGCAAGACAGTGAACTATGGCTACACCTTC. The rearrangement joins TRBV3-1 to TRBJ1-2, with D perhaps matching TRBD1 (5 bases). Between the trimmed V and J ends, which lost 3 bases and 2 bases, there was a span of 19 bases. This CDR3 is built from 17 residues. Per the germline V gene, CDR1 is LGHDT and CDR2 is YNNKEL (reference sequence). The full variable domain, its missing parts supplied by reference TRBV3-1 and TRBJ1-2, is DTAVSQTPKYLVTQMGNDKSIKCEQNLGHDTMYWYKQDSKKFLKIMFSYNNKELIINETVPNRFSPKSPDKAHLNLHINSLELGDSAVYFCASSHDFGKTVNYGYTFGSGTRLTVV.

This clonotype was counted a few times. This chain connects TRBV2 to TRBJ2-7; TRBD1 matches 7 bases. J lost 3 bases, V lost 8 bases, and 4 bases had no gene match. Germline loops: CDR1 SNHLY, CDR2 FYNNEI. The CDR3 length is 12 residues. For the CDR3, the DNA is TGTGCCAGCTCGACAGGGTACTACGAGCAGTACTTC. It translates to CASSTGYYEQYF.

This clonotype was counted only a few times. The rearrangement uses TRBV25-1 and TRBJ2-7, with TRBD1 matching 8 bases. The germline CDR1 and CDR2 sequences are MGHDK and SYGVNS. There are 16 residues in the CDR3. With V trimmed by 5 bases and J by 1 base, 10 bases remained unmatched. The DNA for the CDR3 is TGTGCCAGCAGTTATGCCGGGACAGGACTATCCTACGAGCAGTACTTC. It yields the protein CASSYAGTGLSYEQYF.

The V gene is TRBV20-1, the J gene TRBJ2-7; D might be TRBD1 (6 bases). Trimming cost V 3 bases and J 0 bases, with 18 bases left between them. The CDR3 length is 16 residues. CDR1 is DFQATT and CDR2 is SNEGSKA in the germline V gene (reference sequence). In DNA form, the CDR3 reads TGCAGTGCTAGGACCCCTTGGGGGCAGGGCTCCTACGAGCAGTACTTC. Translation gives CSARTPWGQGSYEQYF.

There are a few counts of this clonotype. CDR3 coding DNA: TGTGCCAGCCGGAGGGTCCAAGTTAACTATGGCTACACCTTC. This translates into CASRRVQVNYGYTF. The chain joins TRBV6-1 to TRBJ1-2; no clear D. V was clipped by 8 bases and J by 1 base, with 14 bases between them. The V gene's germline CDR1 is MNHNS and CDR2 SASEGT. CDR3 size: 14 residues.

The table lists this clonotype with a few counts. This sequence joins TRBV12-3 or TRBV12-4 and TRBJ1-4, with TRBD1 identical over 8 bases. Germline trimming cut 5 bases from V and 8 bases from J; bases unmatched to any gene: 4. The CDR3 consists of 13 residues. The DNA for the CDR3 is TGTGCCAGCAGTAGGGACAGGTGGGAAAAACTGTTTTTT. It yields the protein CASSRDRWEKLFF.

V is TRBV10-3 and J is TRBJ2-7, with D perhaps TRBD1 (5 bases). Trimming pared 3 bases from V and 1 base from J, leaving 10 bases between. The germline CDR1 and CDR2 sequences are ENHRY and SYGVKD. CDR3 length: 14 residues. In DNA form, the CDR3 reads TGTGCCATCAGTGAACCCGACAGATCCTACGAGCAGTACTTC. Translating gives CAISEPDRSYEQYF.

With respect to this clonotype: Lacking the conserved final phenylalanine or tryptophan, this CDR3 likely reflects a read error. Because the CDR3's place on the DNA is in doubt, the DNA is left out and the CDR3 is given as listed by TCRdb. The V and J genes are TRBV24-1 and TRBJ1-1. Per germline, CDR1 KGHDR and CDR2 SFDVKD. The CDR3 is 10 amino acids long, termini counted. The CDR3 is CATSDETPFS.

This clonotype was found many times. The chain employs TRBV15 and TRBJ1-6; 8 bases agree with TRBD1. V shed 5 bases, J shed 7 bases, and the junction held 1 base outside the gene matches. This CDR3 is built from 13 residues. Germline V gene data show CDR1 as LNHNV and CDR2 as YYDKDF (reference sequence). Here the CDR3 reads CATSRTGNSPLHF. DNA for the CDR3: TGTGCCACCAGCCGGACAGGGAATTCACCCCTCCACTTT.

There are many counts of this clonotype. V gene TRBV5-1 combines with J gene TRBJ2-7; 8 bases line up with TRBD2. With V trimmed by 0 bases and J by 7 bases, 9 bases remained unmatched. CDR1 is SGHRS and CDR2 is YFSETQ in the germline V gene. The CDR3 loop spans 15 amino acids. DNA for the CDR3: TGCGCCAGCAGCTTGGAAACGGGAGGGGCTGGGGAGCAGTACTTC. Its protein product is CASSLETGGAGEQYF.

The CDR3, as DNA: TGCGCCAGCAGCCAAGGTCAAGGGACAGGGAACACTGAAGCTTTCTTT. It yields the protein CASSQGQGTGNTEAFF. The chain uses TRBV4-1 and TRBJ1-1, with 8 bases identical to TRBD1. Germline V gives CDR1 MGHRA, CDR2 YSYEKL. The V and J ends lost 1 base and 1 base, in that order; junction bases with no gene match: 5. This CDR3 has 16 amino acids.